The T cell receptor beta chain under discussion was sequenced for a study of beta chain features in type 1 diabetes. Expressed TCRB transcripts were sequenced after all isolated RNA was converted to cDNA. The repertoire was sequenced with immunoSEQ multiplex PCR; TCRdb's copy has only in-frame clones and lacks some. The repertoire holds about 250,000 clones, with roughly 10% as singletons. Overall study findings and caveats: TCRB CDR3 length was moderately but significantly reduced in all four CD4+ subsets of Type 1 diabetes patients. More deletions and fewer insertions at VDJ junctions were found in patients with type 1 diabetes.

Notes on this clone: Its antigen is unknown.

This clonotype originated in a man younger than 45 with type 1 diabetes. The specimen was naive CD4+ T cells from blood.

CDR3 region: CASRKRGVSYEQYF. The CDR3 nucleotides read TGTGCCAGCAGAAAACGGGGGGTAAGCTACGAGCAGTACTTC. V usage is TRBV2 and J usage is TRBJ2-7; 7 positions agree with TRBD2. The V segment lost 6 bases and the J segment 3 bases; nucleotides outside the gene matches: 8. This CDR3 has 14 amino acids. Germline CDR1 and CDR2: SNHLY and FYNNEI.